A single sample gave rise to the 27 T cell receptor beta chains below, sequenced in a study of a mutant IDH1 vaccine in newly diagnosed glioma. Specified time point: week 35, safety follow-up. In every dose of vaccine, 300 ug of mutant IDH1 20-mer peptide was given alongside topical imiquimod. Their antigens remain unidentified. The repertoire was sequenced with immunoSEQ multiplex PCR; TCRdb's copy has only in-frame clones and lacks some. Here the sample spans 35,000 to 45,000 clones, approximately 80% being singletons. This sample comprised PBMCs, obtained from a glioma patient whose treatment included an IDH1 peptide vaccine. Receptor source: a woman in her 50s with glioma.

This sequence joins TRBV7-2 and TRBJ1-4; D ambiguous. Germline CDR1 and CDR2: SGHTA and FQGNSA. The V gene lost 7 bases and the J gene lost 1 base, with 10 bases spanning the gap. The CDR3 spans 14 residues. The CDR3 protein is CASTPSLTNEKLFF. The CDR3, as DNA: TGTGCCAGCACCCCTAGCTTAACTAATGAAAAACTGTTTTTT. Full variable domain (rest looked up from reference TRBV7-2 and TRBJ1-4): GAGVSQSPSNKVTEKGKDVELRCDPISGHTALYWYRQSLGQGLEFLIYFQGNSAPDKSGLPSDRFSAERTGGSVSTLTIQRTQQEDSAVYLCASTPSLTNEKLFFGSGTQLSVL.

The DNA of the CDR3 is TGTGCCAGCAGCTTGGACAGGGGGTCCTATGGCTACACCTTC. It yields the protein CASSLDRGSYGYTF. The genes are TRBV5-4 and TRBJ1-2, with 8 nucleotides matching TRBD1. CDR1 SGHNT and CDR2 YYREEE come from the germline V gene (reference sequence). The CDR3 has 14 amino acids. Unmatched junction bases numbered 2, after V lost 0 bases and J lost 4 bases.

The rearrangement links TRBV6-4 to TRBJ2-3; 7 bases are a match to TRBD2. Germline CDR1 MRHNA, CDR2 SNTAGT. Trimming cost V 8 bases and J 2 bases; bases outside gene matches: 1. The CDR3 consists of 12 residues. In DNA form, the CDR3 reads TGTGCCAGCGGGGGGGACACAGATACGCAGTATTTT. Translated: CASGGDTDTQYF.

The chain uses TRBV5-5 and TRBJ2-4; D may be TRBD1 (6 bases). The CDR3 has 17 residues. CDR1 and CDR2 (germline): SGHKS, YYEKEE (reference sequence). Trimming pared 4 bases from V and 0 bases from J, leaving 17 bases between. The CDR3 nucleotides are TGTGCCAGCAGCAAACTACAGGGCGAAATAGCCAAAAACATTCAGTACTTC. The encoded protein is CASSKLQGEIAKNIQYF.

This clone was seen a single time. The chain uses TRBV11-3 and TRBJ1-1; unclear D gene. V gave up 6 bases and J gave up 1 base, with 15 bases separating them. Looked up from germline, CDR1 is SGHNT and CDR2 is YENEEA. There are 15 residues in the CDR3. The CDR3 region has the DNA TGTGCCAGCAGAACTCCTGCCAGAGAGAACACTGAAGCTTTCTTT. Protein product: CASRTPARENTEAFF.

The rearrangement uses TRBV6-5 and TRBJ1-2, with unresolved D. Trimming removed 2 bases at V and 7 bases at J, with 14 bases between. This CDR3 is built from 14 residues. Germline V CDR1 and CDR2: MNHEY, SVGAGI. The CDR3 DNA reads as TGTGCCAGCAGTTACATCCATTTGGGAGGTGGCTACACCTTC. It yields the protein CASSYIHLGGGYTF.

The rearrangement links TRBV6-5 to TRBJ1-2, with TRBD1 as a possible D gene (5 bases). Trimming cost V 0 bases and J 12 bases, with 14 bases left between them. Germline CDR1 MNHEY, CDR2 SVGAGI. The CDR3 extends over 13 amino acids. CDR3 nucleotides: TGTGCCAGCAGTTACTCGAGCCCGCGGGGGGACACCTTC. It encodes CASSYSSPRGDTF.

The chain couples TRBV18 to TRBJ2-7; D is undetermined. The CDR3 covers 11 residues. The V and J ends lost 2 bases and 3 bases respectively, with 2 bases between them. Germline CDR1 and CDR2: KGHSH and LQKENI. Written as DNA, the CDR3 is TGTGCCAGCTCACCAGACTACGAGCAGTACTTC. It encodes CASSPDYEQYF.

V and J are TRBV6-1 and TRBJ1-1, with D possibly being TRBD1 (5 bases). V gave up 2 bases and J gave up 12 bases, with 10 bases separating them. The CDR3 is 11 residues long. In germline, CDR1 is MNHNS, CDR2 SASEGT. The CDR3, as DNA: TGTGCCAGCAGTGAACCGAGGGGACCTTTCTTT. Translated: CASSEPRGPFF.

The chain carries TRBV25-1 and TRBJ1-1, with 7 bases aligning to TRBD1. The junction had 0 bases not matched to a gene; V was cut back by 1 base and J by 1 base. This CDR3 is 14 amino acids long. The V gene's germline CDR1 is MGHDK and CDR2 SYGVNS. The CDR3: CASSEWTGNTEAFF. The CDR3, as DNA: TGTGCCAGCAGTGAATGGACAGGGAACACTGAAGCTTTCTTT.

The chain uses TRBV4-3 and TRBJ2-4, with D possibly being TRBD2 (7 bases). The germline V gene has CDR1 LGHNA and CDR2 YSLEER. This CDR3 region has 17 residues. V dropped 1 base and J dropped 4 bases, with 17 bases sitting between them. CDR3 loop: CASSQALSGQGKNIQYF. The CDR3 region has the DNA TGCGCCAGCAGCCAAGCCCTTAGCGGGCAGGGGAAAAACATTCAGTACTTC.

The J gene is TRBJ2-7, the V gene TRBV10-3, with 7 bases lining up with TRBD1. After removal of 10 bases from V and 6 bases from J, the junction contained 6 bases not matched to a gene. The CDR3 runs to 11 residues. The V gene's germline CDR1 is ENHRY and CDR2 SYGVKD. The CDR3 coding sequence is TGTGCCACCTGGGACAGTGGCGAGCAGTACTTC. As protein: CATWDSGEQYF.

The chain links TRBV4-2 to TRBJ1-2, with D possibly matching TRBD1 (6 bases). Looked up from germline, CDR1 is LGHNA and CDR2 is YNFKEQ. This CDR3 comprises 16 residues. Trimming removed 1 base at V and 1 base at J, with 13 bases between. The CDR3 nucleotides read TGTGCCAGCAGCCAAGGTTCGGGGGGCAATAACTATGGCTACACCTTC. It is translated as CASSQGSGGNNYGYTF.

This rearrangement joins TRBV4-1 to TRBJ1-1; tentatively, D is TRBD1 (5 bases). Trimming cost V 1 base and J 7 bases, with 10 bases left between them. Germline V CDR1 and CDR2: MGHRA, YSYEKL. The CDR3 is made up of 13 amino acids. This CDR3 is CASSQAQGYEAFF. The CDR3 nucleotides read TGCGCCAGCAGCCAAGCCCAGGGTTATGAAGCTTTCTTT.

The chain uses TRBV6-1 and TRBJ1-6; D gene uncertain. The CDR3 is made up of 14 amino acids. Germline values: CDR1 MNHNS, CDR2 SASEGT. V was clipped by 4 bases and J by 7 bases, with 11 bases between them. This CDR3 is CASSVLKGNSPLHF. CDR3 DNA: TGTGCCAGCAGTGTTTTAAAAGGGAATTCACCCCTCCACTTT.

V is TRBV27 and J is TRBJ2-7; 13 bases agree with TRBD2. J gave up 4 bases and V 6 bases, and 9 bases lay outside the gene matches. There are 16 residues in the CDR3. Germline values: CDR1 MNHEY, CDR2 SMNVEV (reference sequence). The CDR3 DNA is TGTGCCAGCAGGGAGAGAACTAGCGGGGGGGAGTACGAGCAGTACTTC. It specifies CASRERTSGGEYEQYF.

The gene calls are TRBV10-3 and TRBJ1-1; D might be TRBD1 (5 bases). V shed 10 bases and J shed 4 bases, with 16 bases lying between them. The CDR3 extends over 13 amino acids. CDR1 and CDR2 (germline): ENHRY, SYGVKD. Here the CDR3 DNA reads TGTGCCACCGACAGTGAGGTAGGCACTGAAGCTTTCTTT. Translated, it gives CATDSEVGTEAFF.

The V gene is TRBV7-9, the J gene TRBJ2-1, with 10 bases identical to TRBD1. CDR1 SEHNR and CDR2 FQNEAQ come from the germline V gene (reference sequence). With V trimmed by 5 bases and J by 4 bases, 5 bases remained unmatched. The CDR3 is 15 amino acids. CDR3 bases: TGTGCCAGCAGCCCTCCGGGACAGGGGTACAATGAGCAGTTCTTC. Translation gives CASSPPGQGYNEQFF.

The J gene is TRBJ1-5, the V gene TRBV10-2; possibly TRBD1 for D (6 bases). From germline, CDR1 is WSHSY and CDR2 SAAADI. V was trimmed by 6 bases and J by 3 bases, leaving 12 bases between them. The CDR3 is 14 residues long. The CDR3 DNA reads as TGCGCCAGCAGCCTGACAGGTCTCAATCAGCCCCAGCATTTT. It yields the protein CASSLTGLNQPQHF.

The V and J genes are TRBV6-1 and TRBJ2-7, with 8 bases aligning to TRBD1. Trimming took 8 bases from V and 2 from J; bases not matched to a gene: 8. The CDR3 is made up of 14 amino acids. Germline-derived CDR1 and CDR2 are MNHNS and SASEGT. The CDR3 coding sequence is TGTGCCAGCCAGCGGACAGGGCGCCCCTACGAGCAGTACTTC. Residues: CASQRTGRPYEQYF.

The chain combines TRBV2 with TRBJ2-7; 7 nucleotides line up with TRBD2. V dropped 4 bases and J dropped 2; count of bases not matched to a gene: 2. CDR3 length: 13 residues. CDR1 is SNHLY, CDR2 FYNNEI, per germline. CDR3 sequence reads: CASSVGRAYEQYF. The CDR3 DNA is TGTGCCAGCAGTGTGGGGAGGGCCTACGAGCAGTACTTC.

The V and J genes are TRBV5-1 and TRBJ2-7; weak D call: TRBD1 (6 bases). CDR1 SGHRS and CDR2 YFSETQ come from the germline V gene. Trimming removed 5 bases at V and 0 bases at J, with 9 bases between. The CDR3 runs to 13 residues. This CDR3 is CASRPDSSYEQYF. CDR3 bases: TGCGCCAGCAGACCGGACAGCTCCTACGAGCAGTACTTC.

V is TRBV2 and J is TRBJ1-1; D gene unclear. Germline-derived CDR1 and CDR2 are SNHLY and FYNNEI. The length of the CDR3 is 11 residues. Trimming removed 6 bases at V and 1 base at J, with 3 bases between. CDR3 DNA sequence: TGTGCCAGCAGGGAGAACACTGAAGCTTTCTTT. This codes for CASRENTEAFF.

V usage is TRBV11-1 and J usage is TRBJ2-2; perhaps TRBD1 as D (6 bases). This CDR3 spans 15 amino acids. Germline-derived CDR1 and CDR2 are SGHAT and FQDESV (reference sequence). Deletions cut 5 bases from V and 4 bases from J, with 14 bases between. This CDR3 reads CASSGQGPRTGELFF. The CDR3 DNA reads as TGTGCCAGCAGCGGCCAGGGGCCTCGCACCGGGGAGCTGTTTTTT. Full variable domain (remainder filled in from reference TRBV11-1 and TRBJ2-2): EAEVAQSPRYKITEKSQAVAFWCDPISGHATLYWYRQILGQGPELLVQFQDESVVDDSQLPKDRFSAERLKGVDSTLKIQPAELGDSAMYLCASSGQGPRTGELFFGEGSRLTVL.

CDR3 residues: CASSWAGQGNQPQHF. In DNA form, the CDR3 reads TGTGCCAGCAGCTGGGCGGGGCAGGGGAATCAGCCCCAGCATTTT. The chain is built from TRBV7-8 and TRBJ1-5, with D possibly being TRBD1 (6 bases). The CDR3 loop spans 15 amino acids. CDR1 and CDR2 (germline): SGHVS, FQNEAQ. Trimming removed 4 bases from V and 4 bases from J, with 14 bases in between. The variable domain in full, with the rest retrieved from reference TRBV7-8 and TRBJ1-5, is GAGVSQSPRYKVAKRGQDVALRCDPISGHVSLFWYQQALGQGPEFLTYFQNEAQLDKSGLPSDRFFAERPEGSVSTLKIQRTQQEDSAVYLCASSWAGQGNQPQHFGDGTRLSIL.

The chain carries TRBV23-1 and TRBJ1-2; D uncertain. TRBV23-1 is sorted into the ORF group, with uncertain function. The CDR3 contains 13 residues. Trimming left V 0 bases short and J 6 bases short, with 8 bases between. This chain's CDR3 is CASSQSEGNGYTF. CDR3 nucleotide sequence: TGCGCCAGCAGTCAATCTGAGGGAAATGGCTACACCTTC.

The J gene is TRBJ2-3, the V gene TRBV4-1, with TRBD2 as a possible D gene (6 bases). CDR3 length: 19 residues. The germline V gene has CDR1 MGHRA and CDR2 YSYEKL. V lost 5 bases, J lost 0 bases, and 24 bases lay in between. The CDR3 region is CASSVSPAGTSPSTDTQYF. The CDR3 nucleotides are TGCGCCAGCAGCGTCTCCCCAGCGGGTACCTCTCCTAGCACAGATACGCAGTATTTT.